This T cell receptor (beta chain) came from a study of cytomegalovirus exposure and HLA in healthy donors (dated by TCRdb to 2016 to 2017). A note on the overall study: A later analysis indicated that the 130 or so validation repertoires were generated on the platform also employed for the 700 or so repertoires of the first cohort. The study aimed to test whether signatures of past pathogen exposure could be identified by cataloging public T cell receptors. Besides the first cohort of roughly 660 subjects, a separate validation cohort made up of 120 different subjects was used. To predict cytomegalovirus infection status, the study combined high-throughput TCR immunosequencing, statistical association of individual TCRs with disease status, and machine learning. Findings and caveats that apply to the study as a whole: The authors suggested that the approach could potentially be generalized to other disease states and immunological phenotypes. In vitro tests confirmed that three of the cytomegalovirus-associated TCR beta chains recognize cytomegalovirus antigens. All 120 or so repertoires were used to score co-occurrence in the validation cohort in a later analysis, because that analysis had no HLA typing for the cohort. A total of 150 or so TCR beta chains were listed by the study as associated with cytomegalovirus. In both the original and validation cohorts, the classifier was reported to diagnose cytomegalovirus status with high specificity and sensitivity. While some public TCRs were present in many individuals, most TCR sequences turned up only very rarely across donors. In a later analysis, TCRs clustered in the first cohort were found to also tend to co-occur in the roughly 130 validation repertoires, with approximately 94% of cluster scores above 0.

In the case of this clone: There is no known antigen for this receptor. The sample holds no much larger clone one base away, and base qualities are not on file.

The donors belonged to the validation cohort of approximately 130 subjects, which was separate from the roughly 700-subject first cohort. Library preparation was by the immunoSEQ multiplex PCR assay. The paper's data handling went like this. To diagnose cytomegalovirus status from the catalog of TCR beta chain sequences, a statistical classification framework was built. TCRdb provides this immuneACCESS table in a form limited to in-frame rearrangements. Some clones are lacking; in checked studies, under half of them reflect an unresolved V gene, and why the rest are absent is not known. V and J calls plus clone size are reproduced from that table; the DNA served to infer D and trimming. The sample contains a few hundred thousand clones, more than 75% of them found a single time. 12% of the sample goes to the ten largest clones. The sequence was collected from a man younger than 35 in good health and CMV-seropositive. Specimen: PBMCs.

The DNA is TGTGCCAGCAGTTTCAGCTGGCAGGGTCTCCGTAACTATGGCTACACCTTC. Its translation is CASSFSWQGLRNYGYTF. The chain is assembled from TRBV28 and TRBJ1-2; 5 matching bases give a weak D call of TRBD1. The trim is 3 bases for V and 1 base for J, with a gap of 18 bases between the germline ends. As encoded in the germline V gene, CDR1 is MDHEN while CDR2 is SYDVKM. The CDR3 holds 17 amino acids from the cysteine to the phenylalanine. The read is trimmed to its CDR3 DNA, 51 bases read in frame from base 1.